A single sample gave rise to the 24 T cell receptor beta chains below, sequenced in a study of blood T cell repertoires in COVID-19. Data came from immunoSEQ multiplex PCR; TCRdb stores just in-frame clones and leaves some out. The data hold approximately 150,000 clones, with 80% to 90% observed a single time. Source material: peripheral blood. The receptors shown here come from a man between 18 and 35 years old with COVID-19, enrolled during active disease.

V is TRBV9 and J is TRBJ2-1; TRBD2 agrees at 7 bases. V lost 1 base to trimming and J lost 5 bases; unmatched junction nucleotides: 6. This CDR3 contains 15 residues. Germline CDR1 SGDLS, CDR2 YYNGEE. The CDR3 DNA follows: TGTGCCAGCAGCGTATCCGCTAGCGGCCACAATGAGCAGTTCTTC. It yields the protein CASSVSASGHNEQFF. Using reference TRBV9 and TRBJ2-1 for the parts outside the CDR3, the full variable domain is DSGVTQTPKHLITATGQRVTLRCSPRSGDLSVYWYQQSLDQGLQFLIQYYNGEERAKGNILERFSAQQFPDLHSELNLSSLELGDSALYFCASSVSASGHNEQFFGPGTRLTVL.

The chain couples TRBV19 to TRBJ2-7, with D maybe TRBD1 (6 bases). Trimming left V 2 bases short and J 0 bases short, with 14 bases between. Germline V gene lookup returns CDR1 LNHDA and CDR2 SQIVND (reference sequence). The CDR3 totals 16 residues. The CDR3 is CASSISPSGASYEQYF. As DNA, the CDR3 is TGTGCCAGTAGTATAAGCCCGTCAGGGGCCTCCTACGAGCAGTACTTC.

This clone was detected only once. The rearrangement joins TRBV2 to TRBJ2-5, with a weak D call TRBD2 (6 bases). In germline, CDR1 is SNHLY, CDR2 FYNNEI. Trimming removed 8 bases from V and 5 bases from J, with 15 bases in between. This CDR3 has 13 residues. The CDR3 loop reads CASRRERMETQYF. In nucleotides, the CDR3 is TGTGCCAGCCGGAGGGAGAGGATGGAGACCCAGTACTTC.

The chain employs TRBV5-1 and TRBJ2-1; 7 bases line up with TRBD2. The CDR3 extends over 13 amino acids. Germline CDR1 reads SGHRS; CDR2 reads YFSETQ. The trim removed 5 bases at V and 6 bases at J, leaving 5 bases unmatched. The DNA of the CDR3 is TGCGCCAGCAGTCTAGCGGTGGTCAATGAGCAGTTCTTC. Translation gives CASSLAVVNEQFF.

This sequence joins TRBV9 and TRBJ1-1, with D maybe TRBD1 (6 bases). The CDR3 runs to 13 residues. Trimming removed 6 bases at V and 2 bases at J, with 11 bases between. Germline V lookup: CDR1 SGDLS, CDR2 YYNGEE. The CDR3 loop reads CASTRTVNTEAFF. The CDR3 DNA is TGTGCCAGCACAAGGACAGTAAACACTGAAGCTTTCTTT.

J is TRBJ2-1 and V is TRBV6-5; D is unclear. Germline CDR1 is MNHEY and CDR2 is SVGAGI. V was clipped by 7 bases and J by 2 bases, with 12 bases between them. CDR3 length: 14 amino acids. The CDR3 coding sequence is TGTGCCAGCACGTTAATAATAACCTACAATGAGCAGTTCTTC. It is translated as CASTLIITYNEQFF.

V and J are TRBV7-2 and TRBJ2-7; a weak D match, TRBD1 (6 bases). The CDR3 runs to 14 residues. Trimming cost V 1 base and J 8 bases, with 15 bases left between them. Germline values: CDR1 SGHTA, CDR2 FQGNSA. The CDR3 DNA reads TGTGCCAGCAGCTTAGGGGAAACAGGGACGCAGCAGTACTTC. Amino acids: CASSLGETGTQQYF.

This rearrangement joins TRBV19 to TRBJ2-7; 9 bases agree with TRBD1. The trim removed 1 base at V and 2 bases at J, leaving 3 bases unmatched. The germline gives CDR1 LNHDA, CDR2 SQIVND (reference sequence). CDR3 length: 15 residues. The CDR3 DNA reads TGTGCCAGTAGTATAGCCTACAGGGGGCCCTACGAGCAGTACTTC. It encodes CASSIAYRGPYEQYF.

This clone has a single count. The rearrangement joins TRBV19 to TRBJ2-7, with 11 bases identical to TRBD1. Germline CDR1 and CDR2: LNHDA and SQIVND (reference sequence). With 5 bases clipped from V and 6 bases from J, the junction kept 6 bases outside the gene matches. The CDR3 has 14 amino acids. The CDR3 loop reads CASSLGTGGVEQYF. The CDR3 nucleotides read TGTGCCAGTAGTCTCGGGACAGGGGGAGTCGAGCAGTACTTC.

The CDR3 nucleotides read TGTGCCAGCAGTTATAACAGCCTCTATAATTCACCCCTCCACTTT. Protein product: CASSYNSLYNSPLHF. The rearrangement joins TRBV6-6 to TRBJ1-6, with D unclear. The V gene's germline CDR1 is MNHNY and CDR2 SVGAGI (reference sequence). Trimming shortened V by 3 bases and J by 3 bases, and 9 bases separated the two germline ends. CDR3 length: 15 residues.

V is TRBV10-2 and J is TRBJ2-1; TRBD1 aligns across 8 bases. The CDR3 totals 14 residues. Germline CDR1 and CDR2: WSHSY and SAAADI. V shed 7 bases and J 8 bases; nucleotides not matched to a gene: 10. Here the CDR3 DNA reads TGCGCCAGCAACCGCAGGGGGCATGGCCATGAGCAGTTCTTC. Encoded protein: CASNRRGHGHEQFF.

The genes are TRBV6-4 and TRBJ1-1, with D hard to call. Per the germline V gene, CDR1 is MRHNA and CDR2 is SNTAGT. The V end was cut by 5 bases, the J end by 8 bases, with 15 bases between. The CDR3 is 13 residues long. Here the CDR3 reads CASSPIMGAEAFF. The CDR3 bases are TGTGCCAGCAGTCCCATCATGGGCGCGGAAGCTTTCTTT.

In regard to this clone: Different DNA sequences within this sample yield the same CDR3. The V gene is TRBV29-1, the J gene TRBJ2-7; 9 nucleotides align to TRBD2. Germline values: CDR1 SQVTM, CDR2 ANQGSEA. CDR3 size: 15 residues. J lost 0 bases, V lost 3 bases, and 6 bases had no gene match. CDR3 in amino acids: CSVERRLADSYEQYF. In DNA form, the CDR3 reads TGCAGCGTTGAGAGACGACTAGCGGACTCCTACGAGCAGTACTTC.

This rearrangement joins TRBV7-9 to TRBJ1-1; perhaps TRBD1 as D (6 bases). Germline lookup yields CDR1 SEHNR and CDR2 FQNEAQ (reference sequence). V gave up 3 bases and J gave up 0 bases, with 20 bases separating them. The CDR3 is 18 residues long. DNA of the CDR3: TGTGCCAGCAGCTTGCTTCCCTGGCGGACAGTAATGAACACTGAAGCTTTCTTT. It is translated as CASSLLPWRTVMNTEAFF.

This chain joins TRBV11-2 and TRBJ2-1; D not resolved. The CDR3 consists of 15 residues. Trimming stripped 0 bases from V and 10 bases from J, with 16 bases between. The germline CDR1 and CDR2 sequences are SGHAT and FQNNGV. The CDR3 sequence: CASSLDEAPRPEQFF. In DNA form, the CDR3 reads TGTGCCAGCAGCTTAGATGAGGCGCCTCGGCCGGAGCAGTTCTTC.

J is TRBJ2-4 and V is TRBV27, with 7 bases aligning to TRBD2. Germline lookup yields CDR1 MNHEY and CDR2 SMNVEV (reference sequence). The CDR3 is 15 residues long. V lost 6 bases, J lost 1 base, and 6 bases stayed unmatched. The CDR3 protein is CASSLAGVAKNIQYF. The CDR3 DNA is TGTGCCAGCAGCCTTGCGGGGGTCGCCAAAAACATTCAGTACTTC.

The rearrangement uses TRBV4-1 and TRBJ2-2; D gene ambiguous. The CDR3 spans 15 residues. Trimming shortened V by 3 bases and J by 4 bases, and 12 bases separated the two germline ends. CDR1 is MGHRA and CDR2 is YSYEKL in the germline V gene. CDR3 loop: CASSQGPFGTGELFF. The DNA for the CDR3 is TGCGCCAGCAGCCAGGGCCCGTTCGGCACCGGGGAGCTGTTTTTT.

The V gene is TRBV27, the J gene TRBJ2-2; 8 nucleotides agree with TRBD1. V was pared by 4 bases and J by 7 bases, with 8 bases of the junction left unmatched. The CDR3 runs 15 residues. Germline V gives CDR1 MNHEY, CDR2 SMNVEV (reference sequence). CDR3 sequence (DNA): TGTGCCAGCAGTTGGAAGCGGACAGGGTACGGGGAGCTGTTTTTT. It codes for CASSWKRTGYGELFF.

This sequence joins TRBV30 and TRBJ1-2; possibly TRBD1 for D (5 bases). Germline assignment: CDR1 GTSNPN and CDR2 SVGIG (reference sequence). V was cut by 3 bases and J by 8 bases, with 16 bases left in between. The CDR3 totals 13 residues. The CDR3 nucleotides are TGTGCCTGGAGGGGCGGGACGGGTTACGGCTACACCTTC. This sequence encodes CAWRGGTGYGYTF. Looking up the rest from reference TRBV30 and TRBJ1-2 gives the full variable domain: SQTIHQWPATLVQPVGSPLSLECTVEGTSNPNLYWYRQAAGRGLQLLFYSVGIGQISSEVPQNLSASRPQDRQFILSSKKLLLSDSGFYLCAWRGGTGYGYTFGSGTRLTVV.

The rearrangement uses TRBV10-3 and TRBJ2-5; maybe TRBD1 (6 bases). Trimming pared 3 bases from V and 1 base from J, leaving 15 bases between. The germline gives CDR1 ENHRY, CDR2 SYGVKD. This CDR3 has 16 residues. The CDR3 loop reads CAISETSDSFQETQYF. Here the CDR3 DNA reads TGTGCCATCAGTGAAACTTCGGACAGCTTCCAAGAGACCCAGTACTTC.

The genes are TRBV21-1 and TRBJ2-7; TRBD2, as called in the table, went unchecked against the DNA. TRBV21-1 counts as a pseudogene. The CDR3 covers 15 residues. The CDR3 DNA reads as TGTGCCAGCAATTTAGGGGGGGAGAAGACCTACGAGCAGTACTTC. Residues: CASNLGGEKTYEQYF.

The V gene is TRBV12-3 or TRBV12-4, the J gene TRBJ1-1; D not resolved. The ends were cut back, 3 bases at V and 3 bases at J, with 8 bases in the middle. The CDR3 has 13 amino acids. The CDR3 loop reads CASSFNRDTEAFF. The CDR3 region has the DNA TGTGCCAGCAGTTTTAATCGGGACACTGAAGCTTTCTTT.

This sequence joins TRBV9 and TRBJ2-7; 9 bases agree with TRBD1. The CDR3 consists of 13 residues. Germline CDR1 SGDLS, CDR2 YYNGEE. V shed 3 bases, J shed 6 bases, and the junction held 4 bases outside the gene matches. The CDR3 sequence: CASSAQGAGEQYF. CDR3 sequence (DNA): TGTGCCAGCAGCGCACAGGGGGCCGGCGAGCAGTACTTC. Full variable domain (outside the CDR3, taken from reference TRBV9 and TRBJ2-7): DSGVTQTPKHLITATGQRVTLRCSPRSGDLSVYWYQQSLDQGLQFLIQYYNGEERAKGNILERFSAQQFPDLHSELNLSSLELGDSALYFCASSAQGAGEQYFGPGTRLTVT.

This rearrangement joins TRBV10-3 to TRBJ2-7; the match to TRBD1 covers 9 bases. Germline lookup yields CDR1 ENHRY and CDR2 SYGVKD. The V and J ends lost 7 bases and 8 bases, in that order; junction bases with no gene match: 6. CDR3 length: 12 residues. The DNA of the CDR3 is TGTGCCATCATAACAGGGGGCGGCAAGCAGTACTTC. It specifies CAIITGGGKQYF.